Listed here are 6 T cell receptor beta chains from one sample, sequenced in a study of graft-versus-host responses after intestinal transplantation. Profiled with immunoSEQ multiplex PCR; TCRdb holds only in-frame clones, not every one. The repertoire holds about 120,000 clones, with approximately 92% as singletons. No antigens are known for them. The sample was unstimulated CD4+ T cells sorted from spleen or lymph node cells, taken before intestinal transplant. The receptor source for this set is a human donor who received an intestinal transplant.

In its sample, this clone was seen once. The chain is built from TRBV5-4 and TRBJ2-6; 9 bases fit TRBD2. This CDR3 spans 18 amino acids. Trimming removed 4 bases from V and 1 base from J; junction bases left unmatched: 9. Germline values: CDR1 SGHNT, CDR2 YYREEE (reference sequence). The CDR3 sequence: CASSGGRALTSGANVLTF. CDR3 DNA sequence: TGTGCCAGCAGCGGCGGGAGGGCTCTTACATCTGGGGCCAACGTCCTGACTTTC.

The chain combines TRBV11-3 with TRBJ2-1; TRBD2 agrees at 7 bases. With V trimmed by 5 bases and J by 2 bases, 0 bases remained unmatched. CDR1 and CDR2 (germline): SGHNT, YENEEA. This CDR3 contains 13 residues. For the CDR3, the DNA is TGTGCCAGCAGCGCGGGGGCCTACAATGAGCAGTTCTTC. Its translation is CASSAGAYNEQFF.

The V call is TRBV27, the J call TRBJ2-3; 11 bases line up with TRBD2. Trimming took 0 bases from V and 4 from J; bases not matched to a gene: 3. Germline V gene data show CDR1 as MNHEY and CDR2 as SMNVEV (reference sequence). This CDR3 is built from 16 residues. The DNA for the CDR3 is TGTGCCAGCAGTTTATCTAGCGGGAGGGGTCCAGATACGCAGTATTTT. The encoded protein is CASSLSSGRGPDTQYF.

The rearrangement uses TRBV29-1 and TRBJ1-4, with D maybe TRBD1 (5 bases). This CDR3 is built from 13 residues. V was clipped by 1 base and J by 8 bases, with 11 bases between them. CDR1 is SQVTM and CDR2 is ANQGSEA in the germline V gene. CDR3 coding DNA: TGCAGCGTTGAAGTGGGGGGAAGGGAAAAACTGTTTTTT. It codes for CSVEVGGREKLFF.

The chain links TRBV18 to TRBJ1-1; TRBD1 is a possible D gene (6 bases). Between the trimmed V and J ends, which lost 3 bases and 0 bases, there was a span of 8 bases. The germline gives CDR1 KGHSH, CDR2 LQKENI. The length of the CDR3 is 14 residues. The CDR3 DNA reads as TGTGCCAGCTCACCGGACAGACTGAACACTGAAGCTTTCTTT. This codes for CASSPDRLNTEAFF.

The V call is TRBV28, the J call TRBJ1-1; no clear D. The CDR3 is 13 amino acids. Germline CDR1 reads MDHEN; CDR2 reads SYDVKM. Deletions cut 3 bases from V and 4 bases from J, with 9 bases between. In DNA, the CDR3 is TGTGCCAGCAGTTTCAACCGAGGCACTGAAGCTTTCTTT. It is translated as CASSFNRGTEAFF.